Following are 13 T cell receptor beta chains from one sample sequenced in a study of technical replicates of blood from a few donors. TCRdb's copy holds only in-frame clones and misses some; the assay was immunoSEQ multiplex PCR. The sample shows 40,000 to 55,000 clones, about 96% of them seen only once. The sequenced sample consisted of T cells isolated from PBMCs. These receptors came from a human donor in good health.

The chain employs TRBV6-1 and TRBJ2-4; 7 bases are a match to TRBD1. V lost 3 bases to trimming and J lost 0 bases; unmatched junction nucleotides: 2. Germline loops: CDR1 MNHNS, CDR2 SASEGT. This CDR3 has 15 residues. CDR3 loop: CASSDRGIAKNIQYF. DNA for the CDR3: TGTGCCAGCAGTGACAGGGGGATAGCCAAAAACATTCAGTACTTC.

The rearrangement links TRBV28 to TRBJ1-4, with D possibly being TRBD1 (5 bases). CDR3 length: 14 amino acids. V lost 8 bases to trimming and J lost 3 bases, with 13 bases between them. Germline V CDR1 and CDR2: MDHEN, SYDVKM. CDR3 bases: TGTGCCAGCGCATCACAGGTAGCTAATGAAAAACTGTTTTTT. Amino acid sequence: CASASQVANEKLFF.

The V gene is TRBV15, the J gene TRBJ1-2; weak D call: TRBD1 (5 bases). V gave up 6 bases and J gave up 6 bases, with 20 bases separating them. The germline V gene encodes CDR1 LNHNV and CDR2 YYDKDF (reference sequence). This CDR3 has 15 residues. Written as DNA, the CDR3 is TGTGCCACCAGTCGACGGGGGAATCCGGCGGATGGCTACACCTTC. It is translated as CATSRRGNPADGYTF.

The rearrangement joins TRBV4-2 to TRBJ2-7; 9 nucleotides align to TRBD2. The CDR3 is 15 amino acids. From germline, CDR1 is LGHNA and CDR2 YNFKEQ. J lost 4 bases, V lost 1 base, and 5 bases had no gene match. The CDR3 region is CASSQVGSGSYEQYF. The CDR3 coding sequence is TGTGCCAGCAGCCAAGTGGGTAGCGGGAGTTACGAGCAGTACTTC.

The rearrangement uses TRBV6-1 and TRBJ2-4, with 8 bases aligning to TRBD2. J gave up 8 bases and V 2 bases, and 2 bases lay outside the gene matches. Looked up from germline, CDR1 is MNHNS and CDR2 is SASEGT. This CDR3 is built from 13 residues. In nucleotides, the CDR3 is TGTGCCAGCAGTGAATCGGGGGGGGACATTCAGTACTTC. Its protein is CASSESGGDIQYF.

DNA of the CDR3: TGCGCCAGCAGTGTTTCAGGACAAAACTATGGCTACACCTTC. This codes for CASSVSGQNYGYTF. V gene TRBV5-1 combines with J gene TRBJ1-2, with a possible D match to TRBD1 (5 bases). Germline CDR1 SGHRS, CDR2 YFSETQ. Trimming took 5 bases from V and 2 from J, leaving 13 bases between them. This CDR3 comprises 14 residues.

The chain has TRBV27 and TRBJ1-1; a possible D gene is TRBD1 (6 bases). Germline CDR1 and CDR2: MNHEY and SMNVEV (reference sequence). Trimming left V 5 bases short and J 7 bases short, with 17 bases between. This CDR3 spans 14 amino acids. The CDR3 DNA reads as TGTGCCAGCAGTACACCGGGACATATCGATGAAGCTTTCTTT. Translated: CASSTPGHIDEAFF.

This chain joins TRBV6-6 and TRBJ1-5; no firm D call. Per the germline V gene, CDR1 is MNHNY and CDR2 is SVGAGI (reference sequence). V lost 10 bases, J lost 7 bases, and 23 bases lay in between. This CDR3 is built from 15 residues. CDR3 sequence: CATEGAGEGGQPQHF. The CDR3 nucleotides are TGTGCCACGGAGGGTGCCGGGGAAGGCGGACAGCCCCAGCATTTT.

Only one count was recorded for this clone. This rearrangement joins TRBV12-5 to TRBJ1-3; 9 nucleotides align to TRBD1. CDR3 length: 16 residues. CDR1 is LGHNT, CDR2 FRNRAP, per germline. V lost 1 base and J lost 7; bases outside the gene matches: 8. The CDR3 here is CASGLANRDRVNTIYF. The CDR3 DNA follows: TGTGCTAGTGGTTTGGCAAACCGGGACAGGGTGAACACCATATATTTT.

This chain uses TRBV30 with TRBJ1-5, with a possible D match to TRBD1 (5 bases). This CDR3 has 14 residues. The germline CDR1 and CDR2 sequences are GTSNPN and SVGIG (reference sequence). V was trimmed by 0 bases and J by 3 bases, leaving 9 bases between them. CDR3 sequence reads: CAWSVQVFNQPQHF. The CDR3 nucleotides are TGTGCCTGGAGTGTACAGGTCTTCAATCAGCCCCAGCATTTT.

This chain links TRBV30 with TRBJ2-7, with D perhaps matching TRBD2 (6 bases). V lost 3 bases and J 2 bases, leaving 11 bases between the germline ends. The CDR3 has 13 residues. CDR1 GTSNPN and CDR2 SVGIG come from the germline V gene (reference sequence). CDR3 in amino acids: CAWRWRATYEQYF. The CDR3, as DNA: TGTGCCTGGAGGTGGAGGGCAACCTACGAGCAGTACTTC.

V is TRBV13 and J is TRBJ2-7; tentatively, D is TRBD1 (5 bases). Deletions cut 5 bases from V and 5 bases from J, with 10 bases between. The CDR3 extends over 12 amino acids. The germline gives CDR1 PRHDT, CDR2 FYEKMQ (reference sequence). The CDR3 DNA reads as TGTGCCAGCAGCCGAGACAGCCACGAGCAGTACTTC. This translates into CASSRDSHEQYF.

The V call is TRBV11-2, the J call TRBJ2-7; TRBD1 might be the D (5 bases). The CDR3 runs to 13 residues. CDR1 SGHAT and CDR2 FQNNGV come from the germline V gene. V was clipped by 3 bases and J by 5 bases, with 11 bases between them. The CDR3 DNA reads TGTGCCAGCAGCTTTACAATAGGGGACGAGCAGTACTTC. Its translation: CASSFTIGDEQYF.